The sample holds a few counts of the clone carrying this TCR beta chain. The antigen remains unidentified. Expressed TCRB transcripts were sequenced after all isolated RNA was converted to cDNA. Here immunoSEQ multiplex PCR was the method, and the copy in TCRdb shows in-frame clones only, minus some. There are almost 350,000 clones in the sample; about 19% occur only once, and 0.035% to 0.05% lies in the top ten. This specimen comes from a study of beta chain features in type 1 diabetes. Study-level information: Cell yields, age and gender were similar between patients and healthy donors.

The study, taken as a whole, reports: The study found fewer insertions and more deletions at VDJ junctions in type 1 diabetes patients.

Trimming cost V 2 bases and J 5 bases, with 8 bases left between them. Germline V lookup: CDR1 MNHEY, CDR2 SMNVEV (reference sequence). The CDR3 runs to 13 residues. The clonotype comes from a woman in her late teens or twenties in good health. The chain links TRBV27 to TRBJ2-3; the D gene is possibly TRBD1 (6 bases). Sample: naive CD4+ T cells from blood. The CDR3 protein is CASSLGRGDTQYF. CDR3 DNA sequence: TGTGCCAGCAGTTTAGGCAGGGGAGATACGCAGTATTTT.